The sequence of this T cell receptor (beta chain) was determined in a study of T cell repertoires in cytomegalovirus infection. TCRdb fed the reads into MiXCR, producing one record per CDR3 protein. The table includes around 350,000 distinct CDR3 sequences, 15% to 20% detected once. The junction had 2 bases not matched to a gene; V was cut back by 5 bases and J by 3 bases. This CDR3 comprises 14 residues. The V gene's germline CDR1 is SGHTA and CDR2 FQGNSA. In its sample, this clonotype was seen many times. The J gene is TRBJ2-7, the V gene TRBV7-2, with 12 bases lining up with TRBD2. The source is a human donor in good health (CMV status not recorded). Some clones in this sample may be carry-over from other donors' samples. Sequencing was carried out using PBMCs. CDR3 protein: CASSRGLAGYEQYF. The CDR3 DNA reads TGTGCCAGCAGCAGGGGACTAGCGGGCTACGAGCAGTACTTC.